This T cell receptor (beta chain) was found in a study of T-cell memory formation after mild COVID-19. The wider study: The study found TCR clusters largely donor specific.

Regarding the study as a whole: Balance between CD4 and CD8 was seen in clones contracting day 15 to 85, and a CD4+ lean was seen in later expanders.

TCRdb processed the 5' RACE reads anew with MiXCR; each CDR3 protein has one entry. The sample contains some 68,000 distinct CDR3 sequences, about a sixth of which appear only once. Concerning this clonotype itself: As yet, its antigen is unknown.

CDR3 length: 13 amino acids. Trimming left V 6 bases short and J 3 bases short, with 8 bases between. The germline gives CDR1 MGHDK, CDR2 SYGVNS. The source material was PBMCs or a T cell subset sorted from them (not recorded which). The chain links TRBV25-1 to TRBJ2-2; D gene ambiguous. The source of this sequence is an adult woman who had mild COVID-19 (a few samples of this study predate the infection). Cell type and time point are not known. The CDR3 sequence: CASSPQDTGELFF. As DNA, the CDR3 is TGTGCCAGCAGCCCTCAGGACACCGGGGAGCTGTTTTTT.